Below are 10 T cell receptor beta chains sequenced from a single sample in a study of shared clonotypes between healthy human individuals. The table came from immunoSEQ multiplex PCR; TCRdb's copy has only in-frame clones and leaves some out. Of over 2 million clones detected, approximately 94% appear once; the ten largest clones hold 0.9% to 1.4%. CD8 cells regarded as naive lacked CD45RO, were positively chosen for CCR7, and omitted terminally differentiated effector memory CD45RA+ cells. Sequencing used naive CD8+ T cells sorted from blood. Every receptor here comes from a man aged 18 to 30 in good health.

This clone has just one count. The chain has TRBV4-1 and TRBJ2-1; the D gene could be TRBD1 or TRBD2 (5 bases each). The CDR3 consists of 17 residues. Looked up from germline, CDR1 is MGHRA and CDR2 is YSYEKL. Trimming stripped 0 bases from V and 2 bases from J, with 14 bases between. CDR3 DNA: TGCGCCAGCAGCCAAGAACATCCCAGGGACCCCTACAATGAGCAGTTCTTC. It encodes CASSQEHPRDPYNEQFF.

This chain joins TRBV6-5 and TRBJ1-2; D is possibly TRBD1 (6 bases). The CDR3 spans 12 residues. Germline V gene sequence: CDR1 MNHEY, CDR2 SVGAGI. With 8 bases removed from V and 6 bases from J, the gap between germline ends came to 13 bases. The CDR3 here is CASFFRGDGYTF. CDR3 DNA: TGTGCCAGCTTCTTCAGGGGCGATGGCTACACCTTC.

J is TRBJ2-7 and V is TRBV13; no reliable D call. The CDR3 runs 12 residues. V lost 4 bases, J lost 5 bases, and 9 bases lay in between. The germline gives CDR1 PRHDT, CDR2 FYEKMQ (reference sequence). The CDR3 DNA is TGTGCCAGCAGCTCGCGGCGCAACGAGCAGTACTTC. Translation gives CASSSRRNEQYF. Full variable domain (remainder filled in from reference TRBV13 and TRBJ2-7): AAGVIQSPRHLIKEKRETATLKCYPIPRHDTVYWYQQGPGQDPQFLISFYEKMQSDKGSIPDRFSAQQFSDYHSELNMSSLELGDSALYFCASSSRRNEQYFGPGTRLTVT.

V usage is TRBV5-1 and J usage is TRBJ2-1; D unclear. V was pared by 4 bases and J by 4 bases, with 12 bases between. The CDR3 has 14 residues. Per germline, CDR1 SGHRS and CDR2 YFSETQ. The CDR3, as DNA: TGCGCCAGCAGCCCCCGTTGGAGTTACAATGAGCAGTTCTTC. Translation: CASSPRWSYNEQFF.

The chain uses TRBV4-1 and TRBJ2-7, with TRBD2 identical over 8 bases. This CDR3 has 16 residues. Germline V CDR1 and CDR2: MGHRA, YSYEKL. V shed 0 bases, J shed 7 bases, and the junction held 11 bases outside the gene matches. The CDR3 here is CASSQDGPGGFREQYF. CDR3 coding DNA: TGCGCCAGCAGCCAAGATGGGCCGGGAGGGTTTCGGGAGCAGTACTTC.

CDR3 bases: TGTGCCAGCAGCTTAGCTTACCCCTACGAGCAGTACTTC. Encoded protein: CASSLAYPYEQYF. The rearrangement uses TRBV11-2 and TRBJ2-7; D gene ambiguous. Trimming removed 1 base from V and 2 bases from J, with 6 bases in between. Germline CDR1 is SGHAT and CDR2 is FQNNGV. The CDR3 runs 13 residues.

The gene calls are TRBV5-1 and TRBJ2-7, with TRBD1 matching over 9 bases. This CDR3 region has 15 residues. V trimming: 6 bases; J trimming: 5 bases; junction bases outside the gene matches: 12. CDR1 and CDR2 (germline): SGHRS, YFSETQ. The CDR3 loop is CASTSLGQGIDEQYF. As DNA, the CDR3 is TGCGCCAGCACAAGCCTCGGACAGGGGATCGACGAGCAGTACTTC.

V and J are TRBV6-5 and TRBJ1-1, with 8 nucleotides matching TRBD1. J lost 4 bases, V lost 6 bases, and 7 bases had no gene match. The germline CDR1 and CDR2 sequences are MNHEY and SVGAGI. The CDR3 covers 14 residues. The CDR3, as DNA: TGTGCCAGCAGCCGACCGACAGGGGCCACTGAAGCTTTCTTT. Translated: CASSRPTGATEAFF.

This chain uses TRBV19 with TRBJ2-6, with D uncertain. Germline-derived CDR1 and CDR2 are LNHDA and SQIVND (reference sequence). V lost 7 bases, J lost 1 base, and 5 bases lay in between. The CDR3 sequence is 13 residues long. CDR3 sequence: CASINSGANVLTF. DNA of the CDR3: TGTGCCAGTATCAATTCTGGGGCCAACGTCCTGACTTTC.

The chain combines TRBV6-1 with TRBJ2-7; no clear D gene. The CDR3 consists of 12 residues. The germline V and J ends were trimmed by 3 bases and 2 bases, with 5 bases remaining between them. CDR1 MNHNS and CDR2 SASEGT come from the germline V gene. The CDR3: CASSDTPYEQYF. The CDR3 bases are TGTGCCAGCAGTGATACACCCTACGAGCAGTACTTC.